This T cell receptor beta chain was retrieved from a study of T cells in Graves' hyperthyroidism and ophthalmopathy. The diagnoses drew upon clinical symptoms, serum thyroxine and TRAb, thyroid ultrasound and orbital computed tomography. The authors took PBMCs from 7.5 to 10 ml fresh peripheral blood. Amplification yielded TCR beta CDR3 regions, with RNA transcripts as the source. HTBI primers drove first-round RT-PCR of the TCR CDR3. Via MiXCR, TCRdb re-called the multiplex PCR reads, giving one row per CDR3 protein. Of 250,000 or so distinct CDR3 sequences in the sample, roughly 17% are singletons; the top ten hold around 26%. Regarding the study as a whole: Blood shared most expanded thyroid clonotypes above 0.001.

CDR3 size: 12 residues. The V end lost 4 bases, the J end lost 2 bases, and 8 bases lay between the germline ends. In germline, CDR1 is SQVTM, CDR2 ANQGSEA. This clonotype occurred many times. Its antigen is not known. V usage is TRBV29-1 and J usage is TRBJ1-1, with a weak D call TRBD1 (5 bases). This TCR was recovered from a woman between 18 and 29 years old with Graves' ophthalmopathy. Sequencing input: blood. The CDR3: CSVGGSNTEAFF. The CDR3 DNA is TGCAGCGTTGGGGGCAGCAACACTGAAGCTTTCTTT.